These 21 T cell receptor beta chains were all obtained from the same sample, sequenced in a study of identical twins. TCRdb re-called the 5' RACE reads with MiXCR, one entry per CDR3 protein. This table has approximately 700,000 distinct CDR3 sequences, 15% to 20% appearing once. These data were likewise used in another study, on T cells expressing NK-cell markers.

Sequenced sample: PBMCs. The origin of the receptors is a woman aged 18-29 years in good health.

This clonotype showed up just a few times. This chain connects TRBV27 to TRBJ1-1, with 8 bases that match TRBD1. CDR1 is MNHEY and CDR2 is SMNVEV in the germline V gene (reference sequence). CDR3 length equals 14 residues. V trimming: 6 bases; J trimming: 3 bases; junction bases outside the gene matches: 6. The CDR3 nucleotides are TGTGCCAGCAGACGGACAGGGTGGGACACTGAAGCTTTCTTT. It translates to CASRRTGWDTEAFF.

This clonotype has more than one count but fewer than ten. J is TRBJ2-1 and V is TRBV6-2 or TRBV6-3; 8 bases line up with TRBD2. J was trimmed by 12 bases and V by 5 bases; bases with no gene match: 6. From germline, CDR1 is MNHEY and CDR2 SVGEGT. The CDR3 is 12 amino acids. For the CDR3, the DNA is TGTGCCAGCAGTCATAGCGGGAACGGGCAGTTCTTC. This codes for CASSHSGNGQFF.

This clonotype was counted a few times. The chain combines TRBV10-3 with TRBJ1-3; D is uncertain. The CDR3 loop spans 15 amino acids. Germline V CDR1 and CDR2: ENHRY, SYGVKD. The germline V and J ends were trimmed by 0 bases and 1 base, with 7 bases remaining between them. The CDR3 nucleotides read TGTGCCATCAGTGAGTCATCGGGGTCTGGAAACACCATATATTTT. Its translation: CAISESSGSGNTIYF.

The V call is TRBV10-2, the J call TRBJ2-1; 14 nucleotides match TRBD2. The CDR3 length is 15 residues. Germline values: CDR1 WSHSY, CDR2 SAAADI. The J segment lost 7 bases and the V segment lost 8 bases, leaving 7 bases of the junction unmatched. CDR3 nucleotides: TGCGCCAGCGTCGCGGGGACTAGCGGGAGAAATGAGCAGTTCTTC. Its protein product is CASVAGTSGRNEQFF.

This clonotype was detected a few times. At one end, the junction sequence differs from germline, possibly due to a read error. The rearrangement links TRBV12-3 or TRBV12-4 to TRBJ2-1; 7 nucleotides align to TRBD1. The CDR3 is 15 residues long. Here the CDR3 DNA reads TGTGCCAGTAGTTGGCAGGGGGACTCCTACAATGAGCAGTTCTTC. It yields the protein CASSWQGDSYNEQFF.

The chain employs TRBV20-1 and TRBJ2-7; TRBD1 matches at 10 bases. This CDR3 is built from 14 residues. Germline V gene lookup returns CDR1 DFQATT and CDR2 SNEGSKA (reference sequence). The ends lost 2 bases at V and 4 bases at J; junction bases unmatched: 5. The CDR3 spells CSARSTGGGYEQYF. CDR3 sequence (DNA): TGCAGTGCTAGATCGACAGGGGGCGGTTACGAGCAGTACTTC.

The V gene is TRBV7-9, the J gene TRBJ2-1; D uncertain. V was shortened by 4 bases and J by 10 bases, with 14 bases between the two germline ends. The germline CDR1 and CDR2 sequences are SEHNR and FQNEAQ (reference sequence). The CDR3 totals 13 residues. The chain's CDR3 is CASSSLSDAEQFF. The CDR3 region has the DNA TGTGCCAGCAGCTCCCTCTCAGACGCAGAGCAGTTCTTC.

This clonotype was recorded at least ten times. This chain links TRBV6-5 with TRBJ2-7; 7 nucleotides match TRBD1. Unmatched junction bases numbered 10, after V lost 2 bases and J lost 0 bases. Germline-derived CDR1 and CDR2 are MNHEY and SVGAGI. This CDR3 is 17 amino acids long. DNA of the CDR3: TGTGCCAGCAGTTACCCAGTACAGGGGTTGGCCTCCTACGAGCAGTACTTC. Protein sequence: CASSYPVQGLASYEQYF.

The chain uses TRBV9 and TRBJ2-5; 9 nucleotides agree with TRBD1. V lost 0 bases to trimming and J lost 5 bases; unmatched junction nucleotides: 5. From germline, CDR1 is SGDLS and CDR2 YYNGEE. The CDR3 is made up of 15 amino acids. The chain's CDR3 is CASSVGGTGRETQYF. The CDR3 nucleotides read TGTGCCAGCAGCGTAGGAGGGACAGGGAGGGAGACCCAGTACTTC.

This clonotype was counted a few times. The V gene is TRBV6-5, the J gene TRBJ2-1, with 9 positions matching TRBD2. Germline V gene lookup returns CDR1 MNHEY and CDR2 SVGAGI. Germline trimming cut 2 bases from V and 7 bases from J; bases unmatched to any gene: 6. The CDR3 consists of 15 residues. The CDR3 region has the DNA TGTGCCAGCAGTTACGTCGGCGGGGGGGTTAATGAGCAGTTCTTC. Protein: CASSYVGGGVNEQFF.

The chain carries TRBV6-5 and TRBJ1-1, with a possible D match to TRBD1 (6 bases). The germline CDR1 and CDR2 sequences are MNHEY and SVGAGI. Trimming took off 6 bases at V and 7 bases at J, with 12 bases between the two ends. CDR3 length: 12 residues. The CDR3 is CASSPPTGEAFF. The CDR3, as DNA: TGTGCCAGCAGCCCCCCGACAGGTGAAGCTTTCTTT.

This clonotype was counted only a few times. The chain joins TRBV20-1 to TRBJ2-2, with D perhaps assigned TRBD1 or TRBD2 (6 bases each). Looked up from germline, CDR1 is DFQATT and CDR2 is SNEGSKA (reference sequence). The V and J ends lost 0 bases and 1 base respectively, with 15 bases between them. This CDR3 contains 17 residues. The CDR3 DNA reads TGCAGTGCTAGAGATCCAGTGCGGGGACAGAACACCGGGGAGCTGTTTTTT. Its translation is CSARDPVRGQNTGELFF.

This sequence joins TRBV7-9 and TRBJ2-7; D gene ambiguous. This CDR3 has 12 amino acids. V lost 2 bases to trimming and J lost 5 bases, with 7 bases between them. Looked up from germline, CDR1 is SEHNR and CDR2 is FQNEAQ (reference sequence). The CDR3 sequence is CASSLKGDEQYF. The DNA for the CDR3 is TGTGCCAGCAGCTTAAAAGGTGACGAGCAGTACTTC.

The gene calls are TRBV4-3 and TRBJ2-6; no reliable D call. Trimming left V 0 bases short and J 0 bases short, with 6 bases between. The CDR3 is made up of 16 amino acids. Germline V lookup: CDR1 LGHNA, CDR2 YSLEER. The CDR3 nucleotides read TGCGCCAGCAGCCAAGATGTCTACTCTGGGGCCAACGTCCTGACTTTC. Translated: CASSQDVYSGANVLTF.

This clonotype was counted a few times. The chain carries TRBV10-1 and TRBJ2-1; 7 positions agree with TRBD2. The V and J ends lost 4 bases and 9 bases, in that order; junction bases with no gene match: 9. Germline CDR1 reads WNHNN; CDR2 reads SYGVQD (reference sequence). The CDR3 sequence is 14 residues long. The CDR3 spells CASSGGGSFREQFF. CDR3 DNA sequence: TGCGCCAGCAGTGGGGGGGGGTCCTTTCGTGAGCAGTTCTTC.

The chain recombines TRBV20-1 with TRBJ1-5; 8 nucleotides align to TRBD1. Germline lookup yields CDR1 DFQATT and CDR2 SNEGSKA (reference sequence). The CDR3 extends over 14 amino acids. The V segment lost 2 bases and the J segment 5 bases; nucleotides outside the gene matches: 5. CDR3 nucleotide sequence: TGCAGTGCTAGACCCGGACAGGGAGATCAGCCCCAGCATTTT. Its protein is CSARPGQGDQPQHF.

CDR3 sequence: CASSLGRQGGGYTF. The CDR3 DNA sequence: TGTGCCAGCAGTTTAGGTCGCCAGGGCGGTGGCTACACCTTC. This chain connects TRBV12-3 or TRBV12-4 to TRBJ1-2, with TRBD1 as a possible D gene (5 bases). Between the trimmed V and J ends, which lost 1 base and 7 bases, there was a span of 13 bases. This CDR3 has 14 residues.

The rearrangement uses TRBV7-2 and TRBJ2-7; 7 bases map to TRBD2. From germline, CDR1 is SGHTA and CDR2 FQGNSA. This CDR3 contains 16 residues. With V trimmed by 4 bases and J by 0 bases, 9 bases remained unmatched. CDR3 region: CASSWVAGSISYEQYF. CDR3 sequence (DNA): TGTGCCAGCAGCTGGGTAGCGGGTTCCATCTCCTACGAGCAGTACTTC.

This clonotype came up many times. The V call is TRBV29-1, the J call TRBJ2-5; possible D gene TRBD2, 5 bases. The CDR3 has 12 residues. The V gene lost 5 bases and the J gene lost 5 bases, with 12 bases spanning the gap. Germline V lookup: CDR1 SQVTM, CDR2 ANQGSEA. The CDR3 nucleotides are TGCAGCGTTTTAAGAGGGCTGGAGACCCAGTACTTC. It is translated as CSVLRGLETQYF.

This clonotype was seen a few times. The chain employs TRBV20-1 and TRBJ2-1, with TRBD2 matching over 11 bases. V was pared by 6 bases and J by 5 bases, with 9 bases of the junction left unmatched. The CDR3 has 15 residues. Germline V gene sequence: CDR1 DFQATT, CDR2 SNEGSKA (reference sequence). The CDR3 is CSAPPTSGTHNEQFF. CDR3 nucleotide sequence: TGCAGTGCCCCTCCGACTAGCGGGACGCACAATGAGCAGTTCTTC.

The chain is built from TRBV7-2 and TRBJ2-7; 14 nucleotides align to TRBD2. V trimming: 2 bases; J trimming: 4 bases; junction bases outside the gene matches: 7. CDR1 and CDR2 (germline): SGHTA, FQGNSA. The CDR3 spans 17 residues. For the CDR3, the DNA is TGTGCCAGCAGCTTAATGTGGACTAGCGGGAGGCCATACGAGCAGTACTTC. Encoded protein: CASSLMWTSGRPYEQYF.